This TCR beta chain was obtained from a study of CD8 T cells in Susac syndrome. Germline V CDR1 and CDR2: SGHVS, FNYEAQ. There are 12 residues in the CDR3. Between the trimmed V and J ends, which lost 3 bases and 3 bases, there was a span of 4 bases. Random hexamers served to reverse transcribe roughly 0.45 to 1 ug RNA. In TCRdb, the immunoSEQ multiplex PCR reads were re-called with MiXCR into one record per CDR3 protein. The sample lists roughly 140,000 distinct CDR3 sequences; roughly 96% were seen once. Sequencing of TCR beta drew on CD8+ and CD4+ T cells from blood. The study used treatment-naive patients who had stable or active relapsing-remitting disease as multiple sclerosis controls.

The chain couples TRBV7-6 to TRBJ2-3; D remains ambiguous. The receptor was isolated from a human donor with multiple sclerosis. The sample comprised CD8+ T cells from PBMCs. The CDR3 coding sequence is TGTGCCAGCAGCTTTATAACAGATACGCAGTATTTT. It specifies CASSFITDTQYF.